One TCR beta chain is described in this entry. Original methodology: From reference gene primer amplification, estimates of nucleated cell counts were derived. The table came from immunoSEQ multiplex PCR; TCRdb's copy has only in-frame clones and leaves some out. V and J calls and clone size are copied from that table; D and trimming were computed from the DNA. The table has around 250,000 clones, about 90% seen once. The CDR3 spans 13 residues. Germline CDR1 reads SGHRS; CDR2 reads YFSETQ. This sample stems from a study of blood T cell repertoires in COVID-19. The receptor was derived from a woman in her 40s who had been exposed to COVID-19. The V call is TRBV5-1, the J call TRBJ2-7; D is possibly TRBD2 (5 bases). The source material was PBMCs or T cells enriched from blood (not recorded which). The CDR3 DNA reads TGTGCCAGCAGCCGAACACTAGTTGGCGAGCAGTACGTC. Protein: CASSRTLVGEQYV.